This T cell receptor beta chain is from a study of blood T cells in healthy people across ages. Next came a second PCR, run for about 7 to 11 cycles, which used a sample-barcoded 5' primer along with a J-beta primer mix. TCRdb recomputed calls from the 5' RACE reads with MiXCR, one row per CDR3 protein. This table holds some 900,000 distinct CDR3 sequences, roughly 48% found once. About this clonotype itself: Germline and junction disagree at one end, which may indicate a read error.

Sample: blood. The TCR sequence derives from a man between 25 and 39 years old in good health.

The CDR3 here is CASSLGSGRANYDYTF. CDR3 nucleotides: TGTGCCAGCAGCTTAGGGTCGGGACGGGCTAACTATGACTACACCTTC. V gene TRBV7-2 combines with J gene TRBJ1-2, with a weak D call TRBD1 (5 bases). The CDR3 has 16 amino acids. Germline V gene lookup returns CDR1 SGHTA and CDR2 FQGNSA.